This T cell receptor (beta chain) was obtained from a study of post-analysis software for immune sequencing data. CDR1 is MDHEN, CDR2 SYDVKM, per germline. This CDR3 spans 16 amino acids. V lost 3 bases and J 0 bases, leaving 15 bases between the germline ends. Unique molecular identifiers were carried by the TCR beta cDNA libraries. TCRdb re-called the PCR reads through MiXCR, storing one row per CDR3 protein. The table has about half a million distinct CDR3 sequences, over 35% seen once; the top ten hold 12%. With respect to this clonotype: The antigen remains unidentified.

Whole-study results and caveats: Clustering by F measure revealed strong co-clustering among samples prepared together in one batch. A few TRBV segments appeared more often in patients than in controls, and TRBV5-6, TRBV5-1 and TRBV20-1 were among these. Normalized Chao1 diversity was significantly lower in multiple sclerosis patients than in controls.

The chain couples TRBV28 to TRBJ2-7; D is undetermined. Sequencing used blood. The receptor was derived from a girl between 10 and 17 years old with multiple sclerosis. The CDR3 DNA reads TGTGCCAGCAGTTTCCCCGGGTTTCAGCTCTCCTACGAGCAGTACTTC. This gives the protein CASSFPGFQLSYEQYF.